The 21 T cell receptor beta chains below all came from one sample that was sequenced in a study of OX40 agonist ivuxolimab in advanced cancers. Data came from immunoSEQ multiplex PCR; TCRdb stores just in-frame clones and leaves some out. The sample gives approximately 52,000 clones, 75% to 85% of which show up once; over 1% is in the top ten. The sequences come from CD4+ or CD8+ T cells sorted from blood, collected in a trial of the OX40 agonist ivuxolimab. These receptors all stem from an adult with an advanced solid tumor such as melanoma, head and neck, liver or kidney cancer.

V gene TRBV7-3 combines with J gene TRBJ2-3; D ambiguous. Germline values: CDR1 SGHTA, CDR2 FQGTGA. Trimming shortened V by 4 bases and J by 7 bases, and 15 bases separated the two germline ends. CDR3 length: 14 residues. The CDR3 region is CASSSSNSGNTQYF. The CDR3 bases are TGTGCCAGCAGCTCATCAAATTCAGGAAATACGCAGTATTTT.

The chain combines TRBV9 with TRBJ2-3, with TRBD2 matching 9 bases. CDR1 is SGDLS, CDR2 YYNGEE, per germline. The CDR3 is 14 amino acids. J lost 6 bases, V lost 6 bases, and 8 bases had no gene match. CDR3 loop: CASTAGGRWDTQYF. CDR3 nucleotide sequence: TGTGCCAGCACCGCGGGGGGGCGATGGGATACGCAGTATTTT.

V is TRBV7-8 and J is TRBJ1-3; no definite D call. CDR1 and CDR2 from the germline V gene are SGHVS and FQNEAQ. The CDR3 has 14 residues. V lost 3 bases and J 1 base, leaving 7 bases between the germline ends. CDR3 nucleotides: TGTGCCAGCAGCTTGGAATGGTCTGGAAACACCATATATTTT. It encodes CASSLEWSGNTIYF.

This chain links TRBV9 with TRBJ1-4; 8 bases align to TRBD1. The J segment lost 8 bases and the V segment lost 2 bases, leaving 8 bases of the junction unmatched. The CDR3 loop spans 15 amino acids. The germline V gene has CDR1 SGDLS and CDR2 YYNGEE. The CDR3 DNA sequence: TGTGCCAGCAGCGTGCGAATGGCAGGGGGCGAAAAACTGTTTTTT. This encodes CASSVRMAGGEKLFF.

J is TRBJ2-1 and V is TRBV11-2; 15 nucleotides agree with TRBD2. Germline CDR1 and CDR2: SGHAT and FQNNGV. V was clipped by 5 bases and J by 9 bases; unmatched bases: 5. The CDR3 has 15 amino acids. CDR3 amino acids: CASSRTSGGAVEQFF. The CDR3 nucleotides are TGTGCCAGCAGCCGGACTAGCGGGGGGGCCGTTGAGCAGTTCTTC.

The chain employs TRBV19 and TRBJ1-4; D is uncertain. V was shortened by 6 bases and J by 5 bases, with 7 bases between the two germline ends. The CDR3 is 12 residues long. Germline loops: CDR1 LNHDA, CDR2 SQIVND (reference sequence). CDR3 DNA sequence: TGTGCCAGTAGCCTAGGGAATGAAAAACTGTTTTTT. Translating it yields CASSLGNEKLFF.

The chain couples TRBV30 to TRBJ1-2; D is unresolved. CDR1 is GTSNPN and CDR2 is SVGIG in the germline V gene (reference sequence). V was cut by 2 bases and J by 7 bases, with 11 bases left in between. The CDR3 spans 12 residues. The CDR3 DNA is TGTGCCTGGAGTCCTGTTACGGGTGGCTACACCTTC. This codes for CAWSPVTGGYTF.

The chain has TRBV7-2 and TRBJ2-1, with D maybe TRBD1 (5 bases). CDR3 size: 13 residues. The V end lost 3 bases, the J end lost 7 bases, and 10 bases lay between the germline ends. Germline assignment: CDR1 SGHTA and CDR2 FQGNSA. In DNA form, the CDR3 reads TGTGCCAGCAGCTTGGGCAGGGTAAATGAGCAGTTCTTC. As protein: CASSLGRVNEQFF.

Only one count was recorded for this clone. The chain links TRBV6-5 to TRBJ2-7; no clear D gene. The CDR3 loop spans 14 amino acids. V shed 6 bases and J shed 0 bases, with 12 bases lying between them. CDR1 is MNHEY and CDR2 is SVGAGI in the germline V gene. CDR3 bases: TGTGCCAGCAGCCGGCGTTCACTCTCCTACGAGCAGTACTTC. Translation gives CASSRRSLSYEQYF.

The chain uses TRBV2 and TRBJ1-5; 10 nucleotides line up with TRBD1. This CDR3 has 17 residues. Germline loops: CDR1 SNHLY, CDR2 FYNNEI. V gave up 3 bases and J gave up 1 base; unmatched junction bases: 6. The CDR3 DNA sequence: TGTGCCAGCAGTGACGGACAGGGGGGTTGGAGCAATCAGCCCCAGCATTTT. Its translation: CASSDGQGGWSNQPQHF.

This clone was counted only a few times. The genes are TRBV30 and TRBJ2-5; D is undetermined. Trimming left V 2 bases short and J 5 bases short, with 6 bases between. This CDR3 spans 11 amino acids. Germline V gene lookup returns CDR1 GTSNPN and CDR2 SVGIG (reference sequence). In DNA form, the CDR3 reads TGTGCCTGGAGTCAAGGGGAGACCCAGTACTTC. It yields the protein CAWSQGETQYF.

This sequence joins TRBV5-1 and TRBJ2-5; unclear D gene. Trimming shortened V by 0 bases and J by 3 bases, and 9 bases separated the two germline ends. Looked up from germline, CDR1 is SGHRS and CDR2 is YFSETQ. The CDR3 covers 14 residues. For the CDR3, the DNA is TGCGCCAGCAGCTTGGCTGGGATGGAAGAGACCCAGTACTTC. This sequence encodes CASSLAGMEETQYF.

The CDR3 loop is CASSLVVGEGPLHF. The CDR3 DNA sequence: TGTGCCAGCAGCTTAGTTGTAGGGGAAGGGCCCCTCCACTTT. This sequence joins TRBV7-6 and TRBJ1-6; TRBD1 is a possible D gene (5 bases). V dropped 1 base and J dropped 13 bases, with 14 bases sitting between them. This CDR3 has 14 residues. The germline V gene encodes CDR1 SGHVS and CDR2 FNYEAQ.

The chain carries TRBV4-2 and TRBJ2-3; TRBD2 matches at 9 bases. This CDR3 is built from 14 residues. Trimming removed 8 bases from V and 0 bases from J; junction bases left unmatched: 3. CDR1 and CDR2 (germline): LGHNA, YNFKEQ. The CDR3 sequence is CASSSGVSTDTQYF. The CDR3 DNA follows: TGTGCCAGCTCTAGCGGGGTAAGCACAGATACGCAGTATTTT.

The table lists this clone with a count of one. The rearrangement uses TRBV4-3 and TRBJ2-2, with 9 bases that match TRBD2. This CDR3 has 16 residues. From germline, CDR1 is LGHNA and CDR2 YSLEER. The V segment lost 1 base and the J segment 5 bases; nucleotides outside the gene matches: 5. This CDR3 reads CASSQGLAGVTGELFF. In nucleotides, the CDR3 is TGCGCCAGCAGCCAAGGTTTAGCGGGGGTGACCGGGGAGCTGTTTTTT.

The V call is TRBV6-5, the J call TRBJ1-5; D is undetermined. Germline V gene data show CDR1 as MNHEY and CDR2 as SVGAGI. This CDR3 spans 15 amino acids. Trimming took off 0 bases at V and 3 bases at J, with 9 bases between the two ends. The DNA for the CDR3 is TGTGCCAGCAGTTACTCCAGAACGACCAATCAGCCCCAGCATTTT. The encoded protein is CASSYSRTTNQPQHF.

This clone is a singleton in its sample. The chain combines TRBV10-3 with TRBJ2-6; D is possibly TRBD2 (6 bases). Germline-derived CDR1 and CDR2 are ENHRY and SYGVKD. Trimming pared 8 bases from V and 2 bases from J, leaving 19 bases between. The CDR3 is 17 amino acids. CDR3 coding DNA: TGTGCCATCGGGGCTCCGGGGGAGTGGGCTGGGGCCAACGTCCTGACTTTC. Its translation: CAIGAPGEWAGANVLTF.

This clone appeared a few times. The chain links TRBV5-4 to TRBJ1-5; unclear D gene. Trimming cost V 4 bases and J 3 bases, with 5 bases left between them. This CDR3 is built from 12 residues. Germline V gene lookup returns CDR1 SGHNT and CDR2 YYREEE (reference sequence). The CDR3 DNA is TGTGCCAGCAGCATTGACAATCAGCCCCAGCATTTT. This sequence encodes CASSIDNQPQHF.

The chain recombines TRBV7-8 with TRBJ1-6; D unclear. The CDR3 has 15 residues. V shed 3 bases and J shed 10 bases, with 16 bases lying between them. Germline V gene lookup returns CDR1 SGHVS and CDR2 FQNEAQ. The CDR3: CASSFKPLTGSPLHF. As DNA, the CDR3 is TGTGCCAGCAGCTTTAAACCTCTCACGGGGTCACCCCTCCACTTT.

The chain is built from TRBV7-6 and TRBJ2-7; 7 nucleotides align to TRBD1. The CDR3 has 14 residues. Germline V CDR1 and CDR2: SGHVS, FNYEAQ. J gave up 2 bases and V 4 bases, and 5 bases lay outside the gene matches. CDR3 sequence: CASSSGQPPYEQYF. The CDR3, as DNA: TGTGCCAGCAGCTCGGGACAGCCCCCCTACGAGCAGTACTTC.

This clone turned up a few times. This sequence joins TRBV18 and TRBJ1-5, with TRBD1 as a possible D gene (5 bases). This CDR3 is built from 14 residues. V gave up 5 bases and J gave up 7 bases, with 15 bases separating them. CDR1 is KGHSH and CDR2 is LQKENI in the germline V gene. The CDR3 loop is CASSASGQGQPQHF. DNA of the CDR3: TGTGCCAGCTCAGCATCCGGTCAGGGACAGCCCCAGCATTTT.